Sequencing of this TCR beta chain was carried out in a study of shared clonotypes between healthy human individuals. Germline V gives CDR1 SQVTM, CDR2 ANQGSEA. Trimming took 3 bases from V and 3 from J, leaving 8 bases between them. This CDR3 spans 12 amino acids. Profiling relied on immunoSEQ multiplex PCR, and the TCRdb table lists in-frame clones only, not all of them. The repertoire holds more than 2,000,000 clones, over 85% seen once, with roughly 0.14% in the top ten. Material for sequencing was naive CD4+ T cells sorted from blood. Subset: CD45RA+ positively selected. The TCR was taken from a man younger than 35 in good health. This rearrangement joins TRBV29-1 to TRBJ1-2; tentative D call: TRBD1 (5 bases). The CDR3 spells CSVDLGDYGYTF. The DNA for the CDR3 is TGCAGCGTTGATTTGGGGGACTATGGCTACACCTTC.